One sample yielded the 15 T cell receptor beta chains listed below, sequenced in a study of cytomegalovirus exposure and HLA in healthy donors. Researchers ran the PCR with 60 Vbeta and 13 Jbeta primers. The assay was immunoSEQ multiplex PCR, and TCRdb's table has in-frame clones only and misses some. The sample records about 120,000 clones, 75% to 90% being singletons. Sequenced material: PBMCs. The receptors shown here come from a man aged 18 to 29 in good health and CMV-seropositive.

This sequence joins TRBV18 and TRBJ1-1; 8 nucleotides line up with TRBD1. The trim removed 0 bases at V and 2 bases at J, leaving 2 bases unmatched. The CDR3 consists of 15 residues. Germline V CDR1 and CDR2: KGHSH, LQKENI. The CDR3 DNA reads TGTGCCAGCTCACCACCGACAGGGGCAAACACTGAAGCTTTCTTT. Translated, it gives CASSPPTGANTEAFF.

The gene calls are TRBV30 and TRBJ2-7, with D tentatively TRBD2 (5 bases). From germline, CDR1 is GTSNPN and CDR2 SVGIG (reference sequence). The V gene lost 2 bases and the J gene lost 3 bases, with 8 bases spanning the gap. CDR3 length: 12 residues. DNA for the CDR3: TGTGCCTGGAGTACTAGTTTCTACGAGCAGTACTTC. Protein sequence: CAWSTSFYEQYF.

This clone turned up a few times. The chain combines TRBV5-1 with TRBJ1-1; 11 nucleotides match TRBD1. This CDR3 comprises 16 residues. With V trimmed by 4 bases and J by 4 bases, 9 bases remained unmatched. The germline V gene has CDR1 SGHRS and CDR2 YFSETQ. The CDR3 coding sequence is TGCGCCAGCAGCCAAATGGGGGGGACAGGGGGCACTGAAGCTTTCTTT. Amino acids: CASSQMGGTGGTEAFF.

V is TRBV9 and J is TRBJ1-1, with a weak D call TRBD1 (5 bases). CDR3 length: 12 residues. V lost 4 bases and J lost 7, with 11 bases in between. CDR1 and CDR2 (germline): SGDLS, YYNGEE. The CDR3 spells CASSPWGVEAFF. The CDR3 DNA sequence: TGTGCCAGCAGCCCTTGGGGGGTTGAAGCTTTCTTT.

This sequence joins TRBV4-1 and TRBJ2-1, with 10 bases lining up with TRBD2. The CDR3 consists of 15 residues. The germline CDR1 and CDR2 sequences are MGHRA and YSYEKL. Trimming took 5 bases from V and 5 from J; bases not matched to a gene: 6. CDR3 in amino acids: CASSLSGGDDNEQFF. In DNA, the CDR3 is TGCGCCAGCAGCTTAAGCGGGGGGGACGACAATGAGCAGTTCTTC.

This clone was found once. V gene TRBV6-1 combines with J gene TRBJ2-2; unclear D gene. The CDR3 spans 14 residues. V was trimmed by 9 bases and J by 5 bases, leaving 16 bases between them. From germline, CDR1 is MNHNS and CDR2 SASEGT. The CDR3 region is CASKRKSGTGELFF. CDR3 nucleotide sequence: TGTGCCAGTAAGAGAAAATCCGGGACCGGGGAGCTGTTTTTT.

This clone appeared a single time. The gene calls are TRBV29-1 and TRBJ2-7, with D perhaps TRBD2 (5 bases). The length of the CDR3 is 12 residues. V lost 7 bases and J 4 bases, leaving 14 bases between the germline ends. Germline V lookup: CDR1 SQVTM, CDR2 ANQGSEA. The CDR3 loop reads CSARGMGYEQYF. The CDR3 DNA reads as TGCAGCGCTCGGGGTATGGGTTACGAGCAGTACTTC.

The CDR3 bases are TGTGCCAGCAAGGGGTACACCGGGGAGCTGTTTTTT. Translating gives CASKGYTGELFF. This chain joins TRBV2 and TRBJ2-2; tentatively, D is TRBD1 (5 bases). Trimming took 7 bases from V and 3 from J, leaving 6 bases between them. Germline-derived CDR1 and CDR2 are SNHLY and FYNNEI. The CDR3 runs 12 residues.

This chain links TRBV29-1 with TRBJ2-3, with D possibly matching TRBD1 (6 bases). Germline V gene lookup returns CDR1 SQVTM and CDR2 ANQGSEA. Trimming stripped 6 bases from V and 1 base from J, with 8 bases between. The CDR3 contains 12 residues. The CDR3 loop is CSVRQGTDTQYF. The CDR3 DNA is TGCAGCGTCAGACAGGGCACAGATACGCAGTATTTT.

This chain links TRBV12-5 with TRBJ2-3; D unresolved. The CDR3 is 14 residues long. The germline CDR1 and CDR2 sequences are LGHNT and FRNRAP. V lost 1 base to trimming and J lost 5 bases, with 10 bases between them. The CDR3 loop reads CASGLGTPRDTQYF. The CDR3 nucleotides are TGTGCTAGTGGTTTGGGCACCCCCAGAGATACGCAGTATTTT.

The rearrangement joins TRBV6-4 to TRBJ1-5; TRBD1 matches 7 bases. In germline, CDR1 is MRHNA, CDR2 SNTAGT. V shed 0 bases, J shed 4 bases, and the junction held 12 bases outside the gene matches. The CDR3 sequence is 18 residues long. The CDR3 nucleotides are TGTGCCAGCAGTGACTCAATGGAGAATTTACAGGGGAATCAGCCCCAGCATTTT. It is translated as CASSDSMENLQGNQPQHF.

The V and J genes are TRBV19 and TRBJ2-7; no firm D call. V lost 3 bases and J 0 bases, leaving 9 bases between the germline ends. There are 14 residues in the CDR3. Looked up from germline, CDR1 is LNHDA and CDR2 is SQIVND (reference sequence). The CDR3 DNA sequence: TGTGCCAGTAGTATTATGGGCAGCTCCTACGAGCAGTACTTC. Residues: CASSIMGSSYEQYF.

This sequence joins TRBV25-1 and TRBJ1-2, with a possible D match to TRBD1 (5 bases). Per the germline V gene, CDR1 is MGHDK and CDR2 is SYGVNS. The CDR3 is 15 residues long. Trimming cost V 4 bases and J 8 bases, with 20 bases left between them. In DNA form, the CDR3 reads TGTGCCAGCAGTGGACCCGTCGGGGGAGGGGACGGCTACACCTTC. This translates into CASSGPVGGGDGYTF.

The rearrangement links TRBV15 to TRBJ2-1, with 10 nucleotides matching TRBD2. The J segment lost 4 bases and the V segment lost 3 bases, leaving 3 bases of the junction unmatched. CDR1 is LNHNV, CDR2 YYDKDF, per germline (reference sequence). CDR3 length: 15 residues. CDR3 in DNA: TGTGCCACCAGCAGGGATAGCGGGGGGTACAATGAGCAGTTCTTC. This encodes CATSRDSGGYNEQFF.

V usage is TRBV5-1 and J usage is TRBJ2-3; D is perhaps TRBD2 (6 bases). Germline lookup yields CDR1 SGHRS and CDR2 YFSETQ. CDR3 length: 16 amino acids. Trimming took off 4 bases at V and 0 bases at J, with 15 bases between the two ends. The DNA for the CDR3 is TGCGCCAGCAGCCCACTAGCACTGGGTAGCACAGATACGCAGTATTTT. Translating gives CASSPLALGSTDTQYF.